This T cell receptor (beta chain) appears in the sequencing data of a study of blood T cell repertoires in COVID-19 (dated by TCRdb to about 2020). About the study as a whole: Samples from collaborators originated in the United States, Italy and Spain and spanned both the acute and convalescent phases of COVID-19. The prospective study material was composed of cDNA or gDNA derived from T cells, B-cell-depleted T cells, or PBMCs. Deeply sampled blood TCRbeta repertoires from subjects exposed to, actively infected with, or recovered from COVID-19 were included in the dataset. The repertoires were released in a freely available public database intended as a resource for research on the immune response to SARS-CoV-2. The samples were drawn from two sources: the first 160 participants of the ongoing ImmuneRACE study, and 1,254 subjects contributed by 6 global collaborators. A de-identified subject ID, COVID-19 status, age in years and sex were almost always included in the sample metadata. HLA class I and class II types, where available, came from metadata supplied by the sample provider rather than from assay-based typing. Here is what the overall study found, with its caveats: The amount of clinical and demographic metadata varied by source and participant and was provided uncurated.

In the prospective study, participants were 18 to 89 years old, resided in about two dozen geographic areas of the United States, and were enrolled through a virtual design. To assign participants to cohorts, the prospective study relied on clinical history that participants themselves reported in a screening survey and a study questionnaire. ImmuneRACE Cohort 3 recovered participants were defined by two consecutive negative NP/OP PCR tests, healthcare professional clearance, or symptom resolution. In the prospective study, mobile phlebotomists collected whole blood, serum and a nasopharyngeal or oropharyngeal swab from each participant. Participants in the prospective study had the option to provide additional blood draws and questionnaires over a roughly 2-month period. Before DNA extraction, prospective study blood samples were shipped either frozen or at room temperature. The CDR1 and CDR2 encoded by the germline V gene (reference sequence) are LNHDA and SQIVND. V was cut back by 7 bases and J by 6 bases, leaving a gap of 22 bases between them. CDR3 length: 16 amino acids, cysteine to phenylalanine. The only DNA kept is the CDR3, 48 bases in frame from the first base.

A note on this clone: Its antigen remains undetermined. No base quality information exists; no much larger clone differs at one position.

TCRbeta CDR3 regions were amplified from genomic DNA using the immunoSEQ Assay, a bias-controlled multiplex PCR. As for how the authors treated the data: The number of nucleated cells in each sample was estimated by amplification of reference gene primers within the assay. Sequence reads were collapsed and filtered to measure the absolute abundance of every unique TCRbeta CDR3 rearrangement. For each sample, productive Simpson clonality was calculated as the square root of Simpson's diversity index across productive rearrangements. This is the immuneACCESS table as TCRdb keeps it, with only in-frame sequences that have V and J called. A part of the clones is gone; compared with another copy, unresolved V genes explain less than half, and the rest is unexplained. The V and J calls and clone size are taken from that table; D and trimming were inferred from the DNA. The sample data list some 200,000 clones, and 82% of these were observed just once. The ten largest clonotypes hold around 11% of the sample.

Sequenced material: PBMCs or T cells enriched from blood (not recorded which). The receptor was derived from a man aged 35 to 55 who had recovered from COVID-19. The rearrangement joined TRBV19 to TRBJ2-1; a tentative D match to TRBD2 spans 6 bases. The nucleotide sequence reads TGTGCCAGTAAATTTTTCTCCGGGACTGAAGGCAATGAGCAGTTCTTC. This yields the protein CASKFFSGTEGNEQFF.